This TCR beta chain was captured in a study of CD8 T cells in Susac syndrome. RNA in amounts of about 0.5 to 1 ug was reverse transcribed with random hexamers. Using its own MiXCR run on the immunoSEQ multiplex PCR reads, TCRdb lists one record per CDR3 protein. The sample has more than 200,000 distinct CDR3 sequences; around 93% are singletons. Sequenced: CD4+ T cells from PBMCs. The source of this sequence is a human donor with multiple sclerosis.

The CDR3 bases are TGTGCCAGCAGTTACTCGGGCGGGGGGGCCTCGGATACGCAGTATTTT. It codes for CASSYSGGGASDTQYF. This chain joins TRBV6-5 and TRBJ2-3; 9 bases align to TRBD2. CDR1 is MNHEY and CDR2 is SVGAGI in the germline V gene. The J segment lost 6 bases and the V segment lost 0 bases, leaving 7 bases of the junction unmatched. This CDR3 is built from 16 residues.